These 21 T cell receptor beta chains were sequenced from one sample in a study of cytomegalovirus exposure and HLA in healthy donors. PCR primers comprised 60 Vbeta and 13 Jbeta primers. Here immunoSEQ multiplex PCR was the method, and the copy in TCRdb shows in-frame clones only, minus some. The sample shows roughly 120,000 clones, roughly 82% of them seen only once. Sequencing was carried out using PBMCs. These receptors originate from a human donor in good health.

The gene calls are TRBV10-3 and TRBJ2-7; TRBD2 might be the D (6 bases). The germline V gene encodes CDR1 ENHRY and CDR2 SYGVKD. Deletions cut 0 bases from V and 2 bases from J, with 11 bases between. CDR3 size: 15 residues. CDR3 protein: CAISESGGGTYEQYF. CDR3 bases: TGTGCCATCAGTGAGTCGGGAGGAGGGACCTACGAGCAGTACTTC.

The V call is TRBV27, the J call TRBJ1-1; 8 bases match TRBD1. The germline gives CDR1 MNHEY, CDR2 SMNVEV (reference sequence). The CDR3 has 16 amino acids. V shed 4 bases, J shed 10 bases, and the junction held 17 bases outside the gene matches. CDR3: CASSSAGSQGTGLAFF. The CDR3 bases are TGTGCCAGCAGTTCCGCCGGAAGTCAAGGGACAGGACTAGCTTTCTTT.

The chain links TRBV19 to TRBJ2-7; maybe TRBD2 (7 bases). The CDR3 totals 15 residues. Trimming took off 3 bases at V and 2 bases at J, with 14 bases between the two ends. The germline CDR1 and CDR2 sequences are LNHDA and SQIVND (reference sequence). CDR3 coding DNA: TGTGCCAGTAGTATGTTTGGGGGGGACACCTACGAGCAGTACTTC. This codes for CASSMFGGDTYEQYF.

The rearrangement joins TRBV15 to TRBJ2-1; TRBD1 aligns across 7 bases. Per germline, CDR1 LNHNV and CDR2 YYDKDF (reference sequence). V shed 5 bases and J 0 bases; nucleotides not matched to a gene: 4. This CDR3 contains 15 residues. CDR3 sequence reads: CATSGTARSYNEQFF. Here the CDR3 DNA reads TGTGCCACCAGCGGGACAGCCCGCTCCTACAATGAGCAGTTCTTC.

The gene calls are TRBV5-4 and TRBJ1-1; 8 positions match TRBD1. CDR1 SGHNT and CDR2 YYREEE come from the germline V gene (reference sequence). Unmatched junction bases numbered 14, after V lost 4 bases and J lost 0 bases. The CDR3 extends over 18 amino acids. Here the CDR3 DNA reads TGTGCCAGCAGCGGCGGACAGGGAGGCCCGGGGGTGAACACTGAAGCTTTCTTT. The encoded protein is CASSGGQGGPGVNTEAFF.

V usage is TRBV5-1 and J usage is TRBJ1-1; 7 bases are shared with TRBD1. CDR3 length equals 18 residues. V was clipped by 4 bases and J by 3 bases; unmatched bases: 18. CDR1 and CDR2 (germline): SGHRS, YFSETQ. The CDR3 DNA sequence: TGCGCCAGCAGCAAGCGGACAGGCGAATGGGATGAGGACACTGAAGCTTTCTTT. It encodes CASSKRTGEWDEDTEAFF.

The chain couples TRBV10-3 to TRBJ1-4; possible D gene TRBD1, 5 bases. The CDR3 totals 15 residues. Looked up from germline, CDR1 is ENHRY and CDR2 is SYGVKD. Trimming stripped 4 bases from V and 1 base from J, with 10 bases between. The CDR3 region has the DNA TGTGCCATCAGTGGGCAGGGTGAAACTAATGAAAAACTGTTTTTT. Its translation: CAISGQGETNEKLFF.

The CDR3 coding sequence is TGCGCCAGCAGTGAAAACAGGATTCCGGGCGAGCAGTACTTC. Translation: CASSENRIPGEQYF. V gene TRBV10-1 combines with J gene TRBJ2-7, with D possibly being TRBD1 (5 bases). Germline values: CDR1 WNHNN, CDR2 SYGVQD (reference sequence). Trimming took 3 bases from V and 6 from J, leaving 15 bases between them. This CDR3 comprises 14 residues.

The gene calls are TRBV7-9 and TRBJ1-2; D gene unclear. CDR3 length: 15 residues. Looked up from germline, CDR1 is SEHNR and CDR2 is FQNEAQ (reference sequence). Trimming cost V 6 bases and J 0 bases, with 14 bases left between them. CDR3 DNA: TGTGCCAGCAGGCGGATGCCCGGCTCTAACTATGGCTACACCTTC. Its protein is CASRRMPGSNYGYTF.

This clone was observed a few times. The rearrangement joins TRBV5-1 to TRBJ2-1; D possibly corresponds to TRBD2 (6 bases). V lost 4 bases and J lost 2, with 16 bases in between. Germline V CDR1 and CDR2: SGHRS, YFSETQ. The CDR3 covers 16 residues. The CDR3 region is CASSASLAMAYNEQFF. The CDR3 nucleotides read TGCGCCAGCAGCGCAAGCCTAGCGATGGCCTACAATGAGCAGTTCTTC.

The V and J genes are TRBV5-6 and TRBJ2-1, with a tentative D call TRBD1 (6 bases). The CDR3 length is 15 residues. In germline, CDR1 is SGHDT, CDR2 YYEEEE. V was clipped by 5 bases and J by 3 bases, with 15 bases between them. CDR3 loop: CASRPGQLLYNEQFF. For the CDR3, the DNA is TGTGCCAGCAGACCAGGACAGCTTCTCTACAATGAGCAGTTCTTC. The full variable domain, its missing parts supplied by reference TRBV5-6 and TRBJ2-1, is DAGVTQSPTHLIKTRGQQVTLRCSPKSGHDTVSWYQQALGQGPQFIFQYYEEEERQRGNFPDRFSGHQFPNYSSELNVNALLLGDSALYLCASRPGQLLYNEQFFGPGTRLTVL.

J is TRBJ2-5 and V is TRBV14; 10 bases are a match to TRBD2. V lost 2 bases to trimming and J lost 1 base; unmatched junction nucleotides: 4. Germline V CDR1 and CDR2: SGHDN, FVKESK. The length of the CDR3 is 16 residues. As DNA, the CDR3 is TGTGCCAGCAGCCAACTGACTAGCGGGTTCCAAGAGACCCAGTACTTC. Its protein product is CASSQLTSGFQETQYF.

This chain connects TRBV5-1 to TRBJ2-3; 7 bases are a match to TRBD2. This CDR3 contains 17 residues. Trimming cost V 4 bases and J 4 bases; bases outside gene matches: 15. CDR1 SGHRS and CDR2 YFSETQ come from the germline V gene. The CDR3 sequence is CASSLPSVAGASDTQYF. In nucleotides, the CDR3 is TGCGCCAGCAGCCTGCCCAGTGTGGCGGGAGCGTCAGATACGCAGTATTTT.

The chain has TRBV7-2 and TRBJ1-5, with TRBD1 identical over 8 bases. The CDR3 is 14 amino acids. Looked up from germline, CDR1 is SGHTA and CDR2 is FQGNSA. Germline trimming cut 7 bases from V and 4 bases from J; bases unmatched to any gene: 6. CDR3 sequence: CASNGQGLNQPQHF. The CDR3 coding sequence is TGTGCCAGCAACGGACAGGGACTAAATCAGCCCCAGCATTTT.

The V call is TRBV30, the J call TRBJ2-7; 9 bases match TRBD2. This CDR3 region has 14 residues. The ends lost 3 bases at V and 0 bases at J; junction bases unmatched: 3. Germline assignment: CDR1 GTSNPN and CDR2 SVGIG (reference sequence). The CDR3 DNA sequence: TGTGCCTGGAGCCAAGCGGGGGGCTCCTACGAGCAGTACTTC. Translated: CAWSQAGGSYEQYF.

Concerning this clone: One junction end does not reproduce the germline sequence, and a read error may be involved. The chain employs TRBV18 and TRBJ2-6; 8 bases match TRBD1. The CDR3 runs 16 residues. Looked up from germline, CDR1 is KGHSH and CDR2 is LQKENI. CDR3 region: CASSPQGASGANGLTF. The CDR3 DNA is TGTGCCAGCTCACCCCAGGGGGCTTCTGGGGCCAACGGCCTGACTTTC.

The chain recombines TRBV28 with TRBJ1-1; D not resolved. The length of the CDR3 is 12 residues. V was clipped by 3 bases and J by 1 base, with 3 bases between them. Germline V CDR1 and CDR2: MDHEN, SYDVKM. The CDR3, as DNA: TGTGCCAGCAGTTTGAGGAACACTGAAGCTTTCTTT. This sequence encodes CASSLRNTEAFF.

Worth noting for this clone: A read error may produce the germline difference seen at one junction end. Written as DNA, the CDR3 is TGTGCCAGCAGCCTACTGTTCTCTGGGGCCAACGGCCTGACTTTC. It encodes CASSLLFSGANGLTF. V usage is TRBV11-2 and J usage is TRBJ2-6; the D gene is possibly TRBD1 (5 bases). The germline V gene has CDR1 SGHAT and CDR2 FQNNGV. The CDR3 is made up of 15 amino acids. Full variable domain (outside the CDR3, taken from reference TRBV11-2 and TRBJ2-6): EAGVAQSPRYKIIEKRQSVAFWCNPISGHATLYWYQQILGQGPKLLIQFQNNGVVDDSQLPKDRFSAERLKGVDSTLKIQPAKLEDSAVYLCASSLLFSGANGLTFGAGSRLTVL.

The chain joins TRBV27 to TRBJ2-1; 10 bases agree with TRBD2. The CDR3 consists of 15 residues. Per germline, CDR1 MNHEY and CDR2 SMNVEV (reference sequence). The trim removed 5 bases at V and 2 bases at J, leaving 3 bases unmatched. CDR3 coding DNA: TGTGCCAGCAGTCTAGCGGGAGCTACCTACAATGAGCAGTTCTTC. This encodes CASSLAGATYNEQFF.

The chain joins TRBV5-1 to TRBJ1-1, with a possible D match to TRBD1 (5 bases). The ends were cut back, 3 bases at V and 4 bases at J, with 16 bases in the middle. Germline CDR1 is SGHRS and CDR2 is YFSETQ. CDR3 length equals 15 residues. CDR3 in amino acids: CASSSGGVRGTEAFF. In DNA form, the CDR3 reads TGCGCCAGCAGCTCCGGGGGGGTTCGGGGCACTGAAGCTTTCTTT.

There are a few counts of this clone. This chain joins TRBV19 and TRBJ2-2, with 11 bases lining up with TRBD1. V shed 6 bases and J 5 bases; nucleotides not matched to a gene: 2. The CDR3 has 14 residues. Looked up from germline, CDR1 is LNHDA and CDR2 is SQIVND (reference sequence). DNA of the CDR3: TGTGCCAGTAGGGGGACAGGGGGGACCGGGGAGCTGTTTTTT. It specifies CASRGTGGTGELFF.